The entry that follows covers one TCR beta chain sequence. Profiled with immunoSEQ multiplex PCR; TCRdb holds only in-frame clones, not every one. The data contain over 75,000 clones, around 78% of them seen just once; the ten biggest clones take up roughly an eighth. The data belong to a study of blood T cell repertoires in COVID-19. CDR1 is SGHAT and CDR2 is FQNNGV in the germline V gene. The CDR3 loop spans 14 amino acids. Trimming left V 6 bases short and J 3 bases short, with 14 bases between. Sequencing was carried out using peripheral blood. This TCR was recovered from a human donor in a cohort sampled during active COVID-19. This sequence joins TRBV11-2 and TRBJ1-2; D perhaps matches TRBD1 (5 bases). This chain's CDR3 is CASSHAGGDYGYTF. The CDR3 coding sequence is TGTGCCAGCAGTCACGCAGGAGGGGACTATGGCTACACCTTC.